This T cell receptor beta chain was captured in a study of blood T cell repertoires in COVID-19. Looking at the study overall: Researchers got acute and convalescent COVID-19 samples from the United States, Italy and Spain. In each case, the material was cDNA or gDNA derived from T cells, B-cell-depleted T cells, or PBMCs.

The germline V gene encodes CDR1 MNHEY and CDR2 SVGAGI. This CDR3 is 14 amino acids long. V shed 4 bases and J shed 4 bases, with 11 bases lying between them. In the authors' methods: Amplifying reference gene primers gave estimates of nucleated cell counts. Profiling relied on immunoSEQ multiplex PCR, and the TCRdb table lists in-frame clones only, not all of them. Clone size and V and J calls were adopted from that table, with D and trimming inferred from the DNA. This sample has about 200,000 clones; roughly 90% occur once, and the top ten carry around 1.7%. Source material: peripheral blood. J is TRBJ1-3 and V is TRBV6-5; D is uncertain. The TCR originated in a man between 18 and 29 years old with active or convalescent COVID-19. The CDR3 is CASSLRGQGNTIYF. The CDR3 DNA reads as TGTGCCAGCAGTTTGAGAGGGCAGGGAAACACCATATATTTT.